A single sample gave rise to the 15 T cell receptor beta chains below, sequenced in a study of T cell repertoires in cytomegalovirus infection. For these TCRs, the target antigens are not known. A single record per CDR3 protein comes from TCRdb applying MiXCR to the reads. The table records about 900,000 distinct CDR3 sequences, roughly 31% of them present only once. Sequencing was performed on cultured CD8+ T cells from PBMCs, taken from culture after CMV antigen stimulation. Receptor source: a human donor in good health (CMV status not recorded). Some clones in this sample may be carry-over from other donors' samples.

The chain couples TRBV20-1 to TRBJ1-6, with no clear D. Germline loops: CDR1 DFQATT, CDR2 SNEGSKA (reference sequence). Trimming shortened V by 0 bases and J by 8 bases, and 11 bases separated the two germline ends. The CDR3 sequence is 14 residues long. CDR3: CSAREPRRDSPLHF. In nucleotides, the CDR3 is TGCAGTGCTAGAGAGCCGAGGCGAGATTCACCCCTCCACTTT.

Concerning this clonotype: Possible read error: a much larger clone is one base away. V gene TRBV6-5 combines with J gene TRBJ1-4, with D perhaps matching TRBD1 (6 bases). This CDR3 contains 12 residues. From germline, CDR1 is MNHEY and CDR2 SVGAGI. The CDR3 coding sequence is TGCGGCGTAGGGGGAGTTGATGAAAAACTGTTTTTT. Encoded protein: CGVGGVDEKLFF.

The genes are TRBV6-6 and TRBJ1-2, with 8 bases aligning to TRBD1. J gave up 5 bases and V 7 bases, and 18 bases lay outside the gene matches. The germline CDR1 and CDR2 sequences are MNHNY and SVGAGI (reference sequence). This CDR3 comprises 17 residues. Here the CDR3 reads CASTPRGQGLYLYGYTF. Written as DNA, the CDR3 is TGTGCCAGCACCCCAAGAGGACAGGGACTTTACCTGTATGGCTACACCTTC.

In its sample, this clonotype was seen a few times. V usage is TRBV15 and J usage is TRBJ1-1; D gene uncertain. The germline gives CDR1 LNHNV, CDR2 YYDKDF (reference sequence). Trimming removed 0 bases at V and 5 bases at J, with 10 bases between. The CDR3 has 14 amino acids. The CDR3 bases are TGTGCCACCAGCAGAGATCCGGAGGCAACTGAAGCTTTCTTT. It encodes CATSRDPEATEAFF.

Concerning this clonotype itself: Just one base apart from a much larger clone, this may be a read error. The rearrangement joins TRBV12-3 or TRBV12-4 to TRBJ2-7, with D possibly TRBD1 on 5 matching bases. The CDR3 spans 13 residues. V lost 7 bases and J lost 7, with 17 bases in between. As DNA, the CDR3 is TGTGCCAGCAATCCACTGGCCAGGGTAGAGCAGTACTTC. It yields the protein CASNPLARVEQYF.

In this sample, this clonotype turned up many times. J is TRBJ2-7 and V is TRBV7-2, with 9 bases aligning to TRBD1. With 4 bases clipped from V and 4 bases from J, the junction kept 5 bases outside the gene matches. Germline CDR1 reads SGHTA; CDR2 reads FQGNSA. CDR3 size: 14 residues. CDR3: CASSSGQGTYEQYV. CDR3 coding DNA: TGTGCCAGCAGCTCGGGACAGGGAACTTACGAGCAGTACGTC.

This clonotype was observed a handful of times. The V gene is TRBV15, the J gene TRBJ1-1; D is possibly TRBD1 (6 bases). This CDR3 is 15 amino acids long. Between the trimmed V and J ends, which lost 5 bases and 4 bases, there was a span of 17 bases. The V gene's germline CDR1 is LNHNV and CDR2 YYDKDF (reference sequence). The CDR3 loop is CATSPYQGGSTEAFF. The CDR3 DNA reads as TGTGCCACCAGCCCCTATCAAGGGGGTTCCACTGAAGCTTTCTTT.

This clonotype appeared a few times. This chain links TRBV7-9 with TRBJ2-1; 9 nucleotides match TRBD2. Germline CDR1 and CDR2: SEHNR and FQNEAQ (reference sequence). The junction had 9 bases not matched to a gene; V was cut back by 2 bases and J by 7 bases. The CDR3 extends over 16 amino acids. CDR3 loop: CASSLKWVAGENEQFF. The CDR3 DNA follows: TGTGCCAGCAGCTTAAAGTGGGTAGCGGGGGAGAATGAGCAGTTCTTC.

The chain combines TRBV6-1 with TRBJ2-1; 8 nucleotides agree with TRBD1. V lost 10 bases to trimming and J lost 1 base; unmatched junction nucleotides: 12. The length of the CDR3 is 16 residues. Germline V gene data show CDR1 as MNHNS and CDR2 as SASEGT. In nucleotides, the CDR3 is TGTGCCACTCGAAAGAGGGGACAGGTTTCCTACAATGAGCAGTTCTTC. Protein product: CATRKRGQVSYNEQFF.

In nucleotides, the CDR3 is TGCGCCAGCAGCCACTTGGACACAGCCGGGGAGCTGTTTTTT. It yields the protein CASSHLDTAGELFF. The rearrangement joins TRBV4-1 to TRBJ2-2; weak D call: TRBD1 (5 bases). This CDR3 has 14 amino acids. Per germline, CDR1 MGHRA and CDR2 YSYEKL. V lost 3 bases, J lost 6 bases, and 11 bases lay in between.

The chain combines TRBV11-1 with TRBJ2-7; no reliable D call. The CDR3 length is 11 residues. Germline values: CDR1 SGHAT, CDR2 FQDESV (reference sequence). Trimming pared 6 bases from V and 2 bases from J, leaving 5 bases between. The CDR3 DNA is TGTGCCAGCAGTACTCCCTACGAGCAGTACGTC. Protein: CASSTPYEQYV.

CDR3 DNA: TGTGCCAGCAGTTTTAACAGGGGAAGCTATCTGCCCTACGAGCAGTACTTC. This gives the protein CASSFNRGSYLPYEQYF. The gene calls are TRBV6-2 or TRBV6-3 and TRBJ2-7, with TRBD1 identical over 7 bases. The CDR3 length is 17 residues. CDR1 and CDR2 (germline): MNHEY, SVGEGT. Trimming at V came to 4 bases and at J to 2 bases, leaving 14 bases not matched to a gene.

This clonotype showed up many times. This sequence joins TRBV7-9 and TRBJ2-5; D is unresolved. The V end was cut by 6 bases, the J end by 1 base, with 3 bases between. Germline lookup yields CDR1 SEHNR and CDR2 FQNEAQ (reference sequence). This CDR3 region has 11 residues. Written as DNA, the CDR3 is TGTGCCAGCAGGACCCAAGAGACCCAGTACTTC. It yields the protein CASRTQETQYF.

The chain combines TRBV4-1 with TRBJ2-1, with D possibly matching TRBD2 (6 bases). The V and J ends lost 3 bases and 6 bases respectively, with 9 bases between them. There are 13 residues in the CDR3. The germline gives CDR1 MGHRA, CDR2 YSYEKL. Here the CDR3 reads CASSQGGPNEQFF. As DNA, the CDR3 is TGCGCCAGCAGCCAGGGGGGACCCAATGAGCAGTTCTTC.

The rearrangement joins TRBV4-3 to TRBJ2-1; TRBD1 aligns across 7 bases. The ends lost 2 bases at V and 7 bases at J; junction bases unmatched: 2. The germline CDR1 and CDR2 sequences are LGHNA and YSLEER. The CDR3 is 13 residues long. The CDR3 nucleotides read TGCGCCAGCAGCCAAAGACAGGGAAATGAGCAGTTCTTC. Translating it yields CASSQRQGNEQFF.